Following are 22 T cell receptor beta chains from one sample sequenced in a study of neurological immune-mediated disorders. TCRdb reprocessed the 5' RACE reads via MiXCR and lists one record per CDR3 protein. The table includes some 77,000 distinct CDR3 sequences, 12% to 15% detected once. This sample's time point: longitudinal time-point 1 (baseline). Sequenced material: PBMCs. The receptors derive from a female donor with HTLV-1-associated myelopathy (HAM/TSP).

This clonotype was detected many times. DNA for the CDR3: TGCGCCAGCAGCTTGGTACCCGAGCCGAACACTGAAGCTTTCTTT. As protein: CASSLVPEPNTEAFF. V gene TRBV5-1 combines with J gene TRBJ1-1; D remains unclear. The CDR3 loop spans 15 amino acids. Trimming shortened V by 0 bases and J by 1 base, and 10 bases separated the two germline ends. Germline CDR1 is SGHRS and CDR2 is YFSETQ.

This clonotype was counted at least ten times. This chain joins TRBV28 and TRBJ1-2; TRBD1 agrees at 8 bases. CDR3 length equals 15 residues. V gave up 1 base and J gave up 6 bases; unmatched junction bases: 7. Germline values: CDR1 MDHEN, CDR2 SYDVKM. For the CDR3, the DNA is TGTGCCAGCAGTTTATATGGGCAGGGGGCTAATGGCTACACCTTC. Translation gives CASSLYGQGANGYTF.

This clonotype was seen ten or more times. CDR3 sequence: CASSLFSRQAGEQYF. The CDR3 DNA is TGCGCCAGCAGCTTGTTTTCGCGACAGGCTGGCGAGCAGTACTTC. This chain uses TRBV5-1 with TRBJ2-7, with a tentative D call TRBD1 (6 bases). Germline lookup yields CDR1 SGHRS and CDR2 YFSETQ. V was cut by 1 base and J by 6 bases, with 17 bases left in between. The CDR3 contains 15 residues. Looking up the rest from reference TRBV5-1 and TRBJ2-7 gives the full variable domain: KAGVTQTPRYLIKTRGQQVTLSCSPISGHRSVSWYQQTPGQGLQFLFEYFSETQRNKGNFPGRFSGRQFSNSRSEMNVSTLELGDSALYLCASSLFSRQAGEQYFGPGTRLTVT.

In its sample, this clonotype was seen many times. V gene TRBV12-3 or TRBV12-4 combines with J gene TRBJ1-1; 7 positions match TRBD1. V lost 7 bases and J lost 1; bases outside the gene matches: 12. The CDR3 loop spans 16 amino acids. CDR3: CASTQWEGGANTEAFF. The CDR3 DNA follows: TGTGCCAGCACCCAATGGGAAGGGGGCGCGAACACTGAAGCTTTCTTT.

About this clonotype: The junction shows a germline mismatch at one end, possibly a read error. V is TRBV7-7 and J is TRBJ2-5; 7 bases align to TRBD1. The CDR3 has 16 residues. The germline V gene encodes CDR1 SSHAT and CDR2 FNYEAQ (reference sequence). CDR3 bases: TGTTCCAGCAGCTACCGGGACAGTGGTTTCGCGGAGACCCAGTACTTC. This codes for CSSSYRDSGFAETQYF.

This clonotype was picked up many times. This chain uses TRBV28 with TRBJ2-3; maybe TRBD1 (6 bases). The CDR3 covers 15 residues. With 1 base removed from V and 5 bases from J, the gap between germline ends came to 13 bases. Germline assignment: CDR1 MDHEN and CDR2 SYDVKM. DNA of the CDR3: TGTGCCAGCAGTTTATCCCTCAGGGGCGTAGATACGCAGTATTTT. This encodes CASSLSLRGVDTQYF. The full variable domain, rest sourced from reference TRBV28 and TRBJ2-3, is DVKVTQSSRYLVKRTGEKVFLECVQDMDHENMFWYRQDPGLGLRLIYFSYDVKMKEKGDIPEGYSVSREKKERFSLILESASTNQTSMYLCASSLSLRGVDTQYFGPGTRLTVL.

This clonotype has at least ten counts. The CDR3 loop is CASRGTLDRAPQETQYF. CDR3 in DNA: TGTGCCAGCAGGGGCACTTTGGACAGGGCTCCTCAAGAGACCCAGTACTTC. V usage is TRBV2 and J usage is TRBJ2-5; 8 bases agree with TRBD1. The V gene's germline CDR1 is SNHLY and CDR2 FYNNEI. V trimming: 6 bases; J trimming: 2 bases; junction bases outside the gene matches: 14. This CDR3 contains 17 residues.

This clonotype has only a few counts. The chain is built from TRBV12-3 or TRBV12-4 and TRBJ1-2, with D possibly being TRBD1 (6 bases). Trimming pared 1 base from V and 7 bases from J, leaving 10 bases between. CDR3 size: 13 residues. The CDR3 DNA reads TGTGCCAGCAGTTTAGATAGGGGGGCTGGCTACACCTTC. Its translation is CASSLDRGAGYTF.

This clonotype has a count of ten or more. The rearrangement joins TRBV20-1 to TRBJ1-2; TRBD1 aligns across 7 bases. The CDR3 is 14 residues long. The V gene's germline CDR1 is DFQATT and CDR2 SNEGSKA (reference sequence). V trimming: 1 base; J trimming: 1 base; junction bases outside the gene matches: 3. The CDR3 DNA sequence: TGCAGTGCTAGAGTATCAGGGGGTAACTATGGCTACACCTTC. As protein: CSARVSGGNYGYTF.

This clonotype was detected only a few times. The CDR3 DNA follows: TGTGCCAGCAGCCGAGAAGGCCGGACTAGCGGCACATCCCGATTCTTGTATTTT. Its protein is CASSREGRTSGTSRFLYF. V gene TRBV12-3 or TRBV12-4 combines with J gene TRBJ2-3, with 10 positions matching TRBD2. The CDR3 covers 18 residues. V gave up 6 bases and J gave up 14 bases; unmatched junction bases: 26.

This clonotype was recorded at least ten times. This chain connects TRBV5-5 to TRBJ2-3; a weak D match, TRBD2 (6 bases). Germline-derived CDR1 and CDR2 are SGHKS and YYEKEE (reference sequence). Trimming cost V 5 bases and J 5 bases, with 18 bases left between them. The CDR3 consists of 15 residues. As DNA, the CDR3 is TGTGCCAGCAGTATGGGACTTTCTCCGGGAGATACGCAGTATTTT. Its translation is CASSMGLSPGDTQYF.

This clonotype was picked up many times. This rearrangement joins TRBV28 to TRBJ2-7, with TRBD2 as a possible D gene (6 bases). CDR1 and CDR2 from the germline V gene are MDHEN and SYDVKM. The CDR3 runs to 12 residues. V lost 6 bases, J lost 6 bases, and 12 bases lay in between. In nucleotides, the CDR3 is TGTGCCAGCAGCCCGAGGGGAGGCGAGCAGTACTTC. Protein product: CASSPRGGEQYF. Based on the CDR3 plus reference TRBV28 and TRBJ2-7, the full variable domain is DVKVTQSSRYLVKRTGEKVFLECVQDMDHENMFWYRQDPGLGLRLIYFSYDVKMKEKGDIPEGYSVSREKKERFSLILESASTNQTSMYLCASSPRGGEQYFGPGTRLTVT.

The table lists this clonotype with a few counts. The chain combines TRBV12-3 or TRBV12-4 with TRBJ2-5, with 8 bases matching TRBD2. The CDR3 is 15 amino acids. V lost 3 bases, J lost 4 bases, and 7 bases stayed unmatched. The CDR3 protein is CASSFGSGGRETQYF. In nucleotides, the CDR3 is TGTGCCAGCAGTTTCGGGAGCGGGGGACGAGAGACCCAGTACTTC.

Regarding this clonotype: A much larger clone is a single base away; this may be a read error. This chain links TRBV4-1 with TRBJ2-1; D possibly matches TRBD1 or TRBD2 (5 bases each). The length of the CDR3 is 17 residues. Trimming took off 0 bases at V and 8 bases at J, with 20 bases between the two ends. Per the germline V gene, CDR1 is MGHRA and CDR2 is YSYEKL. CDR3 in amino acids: CASSQDVSPPGPDEQFF. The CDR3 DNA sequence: TGCGCCAGCAGCCAAGATGTCTCCCCTCCGGGACCGGATGAGCAGTTCTTC.

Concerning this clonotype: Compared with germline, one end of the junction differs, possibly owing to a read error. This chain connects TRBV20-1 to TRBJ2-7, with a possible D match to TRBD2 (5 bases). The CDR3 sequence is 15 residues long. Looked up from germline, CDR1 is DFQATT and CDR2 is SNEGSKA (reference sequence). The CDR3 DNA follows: TGCAGTTCTAGAGAGGGTAGTTCGACAACCTACGAGCAGTACTTC. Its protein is CSSREGSSTTYEQYF.

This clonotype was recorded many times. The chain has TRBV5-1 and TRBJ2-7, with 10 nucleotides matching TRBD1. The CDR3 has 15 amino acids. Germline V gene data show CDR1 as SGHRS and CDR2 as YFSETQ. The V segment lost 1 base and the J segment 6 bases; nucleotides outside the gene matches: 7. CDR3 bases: TGCGCCAGCAGCTTGCCGGGACAGGGGAACCGCGAGCAGTACTTC. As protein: CASSLPGQGNREQYF.

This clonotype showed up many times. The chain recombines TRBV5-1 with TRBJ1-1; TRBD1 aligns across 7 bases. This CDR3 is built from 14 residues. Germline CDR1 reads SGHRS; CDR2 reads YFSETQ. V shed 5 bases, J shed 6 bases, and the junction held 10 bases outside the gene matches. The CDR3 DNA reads TGCGCCAGCAGTCAACAGGGGATTCGAGCTGAAGCTTTCTTT. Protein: CASSQQGIRAEAFF.

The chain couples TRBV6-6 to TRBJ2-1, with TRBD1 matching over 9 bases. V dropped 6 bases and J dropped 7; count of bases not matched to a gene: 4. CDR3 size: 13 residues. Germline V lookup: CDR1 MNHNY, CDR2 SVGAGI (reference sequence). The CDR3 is CASRQGAVNEQFF. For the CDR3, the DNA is TGTGCCAGCAGACAGGGGGCCGTAAATGAGCAGTTCTTC.

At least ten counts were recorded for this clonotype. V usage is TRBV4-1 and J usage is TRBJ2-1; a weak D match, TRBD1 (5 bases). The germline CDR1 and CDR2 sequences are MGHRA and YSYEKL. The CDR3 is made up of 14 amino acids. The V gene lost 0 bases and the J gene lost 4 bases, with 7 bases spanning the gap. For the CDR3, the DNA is TGCGCCAGCAGCCAAGACAGACAGTACAATGAGCAGTTCTTC. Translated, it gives CASSQDRQYNEQFF.

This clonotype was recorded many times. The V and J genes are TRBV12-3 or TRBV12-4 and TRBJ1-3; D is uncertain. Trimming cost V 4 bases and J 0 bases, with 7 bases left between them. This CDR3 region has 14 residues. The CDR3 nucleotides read TGTGCCAGCAGTTCGATGTTCTCTGGAAACACCATATATTTT. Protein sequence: CASSSMFSGNTIYF.

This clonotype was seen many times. CDR3: CASNLAQTSGKFF. The CDR3 DNA reads as TGTGCCAGCAATCTGGCCCAGACTAGCGGGAAGTTCTTC. This chain links TRBV12-3 or TRBV12-4 with TRBJ2-1, with 11 bases identical to TRBD2. This CDR3 comprises 13 residues. Losses at the gene ends were 7 bases for V and 14 bases for J; bases not matched to a gene: 10.

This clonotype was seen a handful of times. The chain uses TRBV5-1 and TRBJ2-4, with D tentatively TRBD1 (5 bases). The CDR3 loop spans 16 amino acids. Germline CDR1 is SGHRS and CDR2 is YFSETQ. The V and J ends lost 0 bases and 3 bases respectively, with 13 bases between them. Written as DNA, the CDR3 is TGCGCCAGCAGCTTGGGCTCAGGGCTGGGCAAAAACATTCAGTACTTC. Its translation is CASSLGSGLGKNIQYF.